Shown below are 25 T cell receptor beta chains from a single sample sequenced in a study of cytomegalovirus exposure and HLA in healthy donors. PCR amplification relied on 60 Vbeta primers (plus 13 Jbeta primers). The table came from immunoSEQ multiplex PCR; TCRdb's copy has only in-frame clones and leaves some out. The data show 150,000 to 200,000 clones, about four fifths seen once. Sequences were obtained from PBMCs. The origin of the receptors is a man in his forties or fifties in good health and CMV-seropositive.

This rearrangement joins TRBV21-1 to TRBJ1-5. TRBV21-1 is a pseudogene locus. There are 14 residues in the CDR3. CDR3: CASRGGHSNQPQHF. Here the CDR3 DNA reads TGTGCCAGCAGGGGAGGACATAGCAATCAGCCCCAGCATTTT.

This chain uses TRBV28 with TRBJ2-1, with D perhaps matching TRBD2 (6 bases). Per germline, CDR1 MDHEN and CDR2 SYDVKM. V lost 8 bases and J lost 8, with 25 bases in between. The CDR3 totals 16 residues. CDR3 DNA sequence: TGTGCCAGCCCCCCTGACCGGGTAGCGGCCTGGGATGAGCAGTTCTTC. It encodes CASPPDRVAAWDEQFF.

In this sample, this clone turned up a few times. V is TRBV4-3 and J is TRBJ1-1; 8 bases map to TRBD1. Looked up from germline, CDR1 is LGHNA and CDR2 is YSLEER. This CDR3 is 14 amino acids long. V gave up 4 bases and J gave up 10 bases; unmatched junction bases: 11. The CDR3 nucleotides read TGCGCCAGCAGCCCAGGACTTCAGGGGGCAGGAGCTTTCTTT. This translates into CASSPGLQGAGAFF.

This chain connects TRBV5-1 to TRBJ1-2; D unclear. CDR3 length: 14 amino acids. Germline V CDR1 and CDR2: SGHRS, YFSETQ. The V gene lost 0 bases and the J gene lost 2 bases, with 8 bases spanning the gap. CDR3 nucleotides: TGCGCCAGCAGCTTGGACAGCATGAACTATGGCTACACCTTC. Translation: CASSLDSMNYGYTF.

The chain joins TRBV18 to TRBJ1-2, with 7 positions matching TRBD1. The CDR3 consists of 16 residues. The V and J ends lost 3 bases and 8 bases, in that order; junction bases with no gene match: 15. Germline-derived CDR1 and CDR2 are KGHSH and LQKENI. The CDR3 spells CASSPSTPQGLRGYTF. The DNA for the CDR3 is TGTGCCAGCTCACCTTCAACACCACAGGGGTTACGAGGCTACACCTTC.

V is TRBV7-3 and J is TRBJ2-1, with D possibly matching TRBD2 (7 bases). The germline V and J ends were trimmed by 3 bases and 8 bases, with 11 bases remaining between them. Germline V CDR1 and CDR2: SGHTA, FQGTGA. The CDR3 has 13 residues. CDR3 sequence (DNA): TGTGCCAGCAGCTTGGGGGGGGCCGATGAGCAGTTCTTC. This encodes CASSLGGADEQFF.

V and J are TRBV28 and TRBJ2-1, with TRBD2 matching over 10 bases. Trimming at V came to 3 bases and at J to 2 bases, leaving 19 bases not matched to a gene. Germline CDR1 reads MDHEN; CDR2 reads SYDVKM. This CDR3 is 21 amino acids long. The CDR3 DNA is TGTGCCAGCAGTTTCCCTCGGCGAGCTAGCGGGAGCTTTAAGGCCTACAATGAGCAGTTCTTC. It codes for CASSFPRRASGSFKAYNEQFF.

The chain uses TRBV13 and TRBJ2-1, with D perhaps matching TRBD2 (5 bases). The V end lost 4 bases, the J end lost 7 bases, and 17 bases lay between the germline ends. The germline V gene has CDR1 PRHDT and CDR2 FYEKMQ (reference sequence). The CDR3 loop spans 15 amino acids. The CDR3 nucleotides are TGTGCCAGCAGCTCCCCCCTTGCAGGCGGGAATGAGCAGTTCTTC. Its translation is CASSSPLAGGNEQFF.

Worth noting for this clone: Other DNA sequences from this sample encode an identical CDR3 as well. The chain couples TRBV5-1 to TRBJ2-5; TRBD2 matches at 10 bases. Per germline, CDR1 SGHRS and CDR2 YFSETQ. The CDR3 has 16 amino acids. V trimming: 0 bases; J trimming: 2 bases; junction bases outside the gene matches: 4. CDR3 sequence: CASSLGLAGAQETQYF. The CDR3 region has the DNA TGCGCCAGCAGCTTGGGGCTAGCGGGGGCGCAAGAGACCCAGTACTTC. Using reference TRBV5-1 and TRBJ2-5 for the parts outside the CDR3, the full variable domain is KAGVTQTPRYLIKTRGQQVTLSCSPISGHRSVSWYQQTPGQGLQFLFEYFSETQRNKGNFPGRFSGRQFSNSRSEMNVSTLELGDSALYLCASSLGLAGAQETQYFGPGTRLLVL.

The sample holds one count of this clone. The V gene is TRBV6-1, the J gene TRBJ1-2; 8 bases map to TRBD1. The V and J ends lost 4 bases and 4 bases, in that order; junction bases with no gene match: 5. The CDR3 covers 14 residues. From germline, CDR1 is MNHNS and CDR2 SASEGT. The chain's CDR3 is CASSVNTGGYGYTF. CDR3 coding DNA: TGTGCCAGCAGTGTCAATACAGGGGGCTATGGCTACACCTTC.

V gene TRBV18 combines with J gene TRBJ1-1; D may be TRBD1 (6 bases). V gave up 2 bases and J gave up 0 bases, with 10 bases separating them. This CDR3 region has 15 residues. Germline CDR1 KGHSH, CDR2 LQKENI. The CDR3 sequence is CASSPNREMNTEAFF. CDR3 DNA: TGTGCCAGCTCACCAAACAGGGAGATGAACACTGAAGCTTTCTTT.

The chain has TRBV5-1 and TRBJ2-7, with 10 bases aligning to TRBD1. With 6 bases clipped from V and 4 bases from J, the junction kept 7 bases outside the gene matches. Germline V gene lookup returns CDR1 SGHRS and CDR2 YFSETQ. This CDR3 is built from 14 residues. CDR3 protein: CASTATGGEYEQYF. For the CDR3, the DNA is TGCGCCAGCACAGCGACAGGGGGCGAATACGAGCAGTACTTC.

This clone was counted only a few times. The chain recombines TRBV5-6 with TRBJ1-4; 7 bases fit TRBD1. The trim removed 4 bases at V and 8 bases at J, leaving 14 bases unmatched. From germline, CDR1 is SGHDT and CDR2 YYEEEE. This CDR3 is 16 amino acids long. CDR3 protein: CASSALRQGRGEKLFF. The DNA of the CDR3 is TGTGCCAGCAGCGCCTTAAGACAGGGTCGGGGGGAAAAACTGTTTTTT.

V usage is TRBV4-2 and J usage is TRBJ2-7; possible D gene TRBD2, 6 bases. The germline gives CDR1 LGHNA, CDR2 YNFKEQ. This CDR3 contains 15 residues. V lost 1 base to trimming and J lost 2 bases, with 12 bases between them. The CDR3 DNA follows: TGTGCCAGCAGCCAAGCAGGCGGGGCCCCCTACGAGCAGTACTTC. Its translation: CASSQAGGAPYEQYF.

The CDR3 sequence is CASSFQGPGPYEQYF. As DNA, the CDR3 is TGTGCCAGCAGTTTTCAGGGGCCAGGTCCCTACGAGCAGTACTTC. The chain recombines TRBV6-5 with TRBJ2-7, with D possibly being TRBD1 (6 bases). From germline, CDR1 is MNHEY and CDR2 SVGAGI. This CDR3 is 15 amino acids long. Trimming removed 4 bases from V and 2 bases from J, with 15 bases in between.

The genes are TRBV6-5 and TRBJ2-7; D not resolved. The V end was cut by 5 bases, the J end by 6 bases, with 17 bases between. Per germline, CDR1 MNHEY and CDR2 SVGAGI. This CDR3 has 14 amino acids. CDR3 nucleotide sequence: TGTGCCAGCAGTCCCCAGGTCGGCTACGCCGAGCAGTACTTC. Translation gives CASSPQVGYAEQYF.

This chain links TRBV28 with TRBJ1-1; 10 nucleotides agree with TRBD1. The trim removed 8 bases at V and 10 bases at J, leaving 10 bases unmatched. The CDR3 spans 13 residues. Germline CDR1 reads MDHEN; CDR2 reads SYDVKM. The CDR3 loop is CASSGTGVPLAFF. DNA of the CDR3: TGTGCCAGCTCCGGGACAGGGGTCCCTTTAGCTTTCTTT.

This rearrangement joins TRBV7-3 to TRBJ2-3, with 12 bases aligning to TRBD2. CDR3 length: 15 residues. Germline V CDR1 and CDR2: SGHTA, FQGTGA. The V and J ends lost 5 bases and 6 bases, in that order; junction bases with no gene match: 6. CDR3 region: CASSIGLAGGDTQYF. The CDR3 coding sequence is TGTGCCAGCAGCATAGGGCTAGCGGGAGGGGATACGCAGTATTTT.

This clone was seen a few times. The V gene is TRBV7-2, the J gene TRBJ1-1; D gene ambiguous. Trimming shortened V by 1 base and J by 10 bases, and 10 bases separated the two germline ends. Germline lookup yields CDR1 SGHTA and CDR2 FQGNSA. The CDR3 consists of 12 residues. The CDR3 protein is CASSLDQEGAFF. The CDR3 DNA follows: TGTGCCAGCAGCTTAGACCAGGAGGGAGCTTTCTTT.

This chain joins TRBV7-9 and TRBJ2-7, with 10 bases fitting TRBD2. The CDR3 is made up of 15 amino acids. V was clipped by 5 bases and J by 4 bases; unmatched bases: 8. CDR1 is SEHNR, CDR2 FQNEAQ, per germline (reference sequence). The chain's CDR3 is CASSGKREGVYEQYF. The CDR3 DNA reads as TGTGCCAGCAGCGGAAAGCGGGAGGGCGTATACGAGCAGTACTTC.

The J gene is TRBJ2-1, the V gene TRBV30; 9 nucleotides align to TRBD2. Germline assignment: CDR1 GTSNPN and CDR2 SVGIG (reference sequence). The CDR3 sequence is 14 residues long. J lost 1 base, V lost 4 bases, and 2 bases had no gene match. DNA for the CDR3: TGTGCCTGGACGACTAGCGGTTCCTACAATGAGCAGTTCTTC. Translated, it gives CAWTTSGSYNEQFF. Combining the CDR3 with reference TRBV30 and TRBJ2-1 gives the whole variable domain SQTIHQWPATLVQPVGSPLSLECTVEGTSNPNLYWYRQAAGRGLQLLFYSVGIGQISSEVPQNLSASRPQDRQFILSSKKLLLSDSGFYLCAWTTSGSYNEQFFGPGTRLTVL.

This clone has just a few counts. The gene calls are TRBV7-6 and TRBJ2-3; 9 nucleotides align to TRBD1. Losses at the gene ends were 4 bases for V and 5 bases for J; bases not matched to a gene: 13. The CDR3 sequence is 17 residues long. The germline gives CDR1 SGHVS, CDR2 FNYEAQ. CDR3 amino acids: CASSSPRTGAGEDTQYF. CDR3 bases: TGTGCCAGCAGCTCCCCCAGGACAGGGGCCGGGGAAGATACGCAGTATTTT.

V and J are TRBV4-1 and TRBJ1-5; TRBD1 might be the D (5 bases). The CDR3 length is 16 residues. V was shortened by 0 bases and J by 1 base, with 10 bases between the two germline ends. Germline V gives CDR1 MGHRA, CDR2 YSYEKL. CDR3: CASSQDVAGSNQPQHF. The CDR3, as DNA: TGCGCCAGCAGCCAAGATGTGGCAGGGAGCAATCAGCCCCAGCATTTT.

This chain links TRBV19 with TRBJ2-4; 10 bases agree with TRBD2. V dropped 5 bases and J dropped 9; count of bases not matched to a gene: 10. The CDR3 is 15 amino acids. Germline CDR1 is LNHDA and CDR2 is SQIVND (reference sequence). Here the CDR3 reads CASSPRGLADFIQYF. DNA of the CDR3: TGTGCCAGTAGTCCCCGCGGACTAGCGGACTTCATTCAGTACTTC.

V is TRBV9 and J is TRBJ2-7; 10 nucleotides align to TRBD2. The CDR3 spans 17 residues. In germline, CDR1 is SGDLS, CDR2 YYNGEE. After removal of 3 bases from V and 7 bases from J, the junction contained 16 bases not matched to a gene. The DNA for the CDR3 is TGTGCCAGCAGCGCTCCCGGGGCTAGCGGGGGCCCAGAAGAGCAGTACTTC. It codes for CASSAPGASGGPEEQYF.